This is a list of T cell receptor beta chains from one sample in a study of cytomegalovirus exposure and HLA in healthy donors. Data came from immunoSEQ multiplex PCR; TCRdb stores just in-frame clones and leaves some out. The sample consists of around 210,000 clones, around 80% of them appearing once. Sequencing input: PBMCs. The receptors were sampled from a boy under 18 in good health and CMV-seronegative. The CDR3 runs from the conserved cysteine through the conserved F or W. D genes are given only for firm matches. Only some rows state a clone size, as once, few, many or a class for expanded clones.

clone_size j_call v_call cdr3_length d_call cdr3_nt cdr3_aa
NA TRBJ2-5 TRBV30 16 TRBD2 TGTGCCTGGAGTGGTTTCACCGGGACTAGTTCCGGGACCCAGTACTTC CAWSGFTGTSSGTQYF
few TRBJ1-1 TRBV30 13 TRBD1 TGTGCCTGGATTGGGACAGGGGGCACTGAAGCTTTCTTT CAWIGTGGTEAFF
NA TRBJ1-6 TRBV4-1 14 NA TGCGCCAGCAGCCAAGTTCCGGGTAATTCACCCCTCCACTTT CASSQVPGNSPLHF
NA TRBJ2-7 TRBV30 14 TRBD1 TGTGCCTGGAGTGTAGGGACAGGGTCCTACGAGCAGTACTTC CAWSVGTGSYEQYF
NA TRBJ1-2 TRBV2 16 NA TGTGCCAGCAGTGAAATGGCAGGATGGGCCGGGAGGGGCTACACCTTC CASSEMAGWAGRGYTF
NA TRBJ1-1 TRBV13 19 TRBD1 TGTGCCAGCAGCTTAGGCCCCCATACAGGGGGCGGAGGTGGAACTGAAGCTTTCTTT CASSLGPHTGGGGGTEAFF
NA TRBJ1-1 TRBV7-9 12 NA TGTGCCAGCAGCTCTCTTCAATTCCGGGCTTTCTTT CASSSLQFRAFF
NA TRBJ2-2 TRBV15 17 TRBD2 TGTGCCACCAGCAGATCGCTTCGGGAGGGGGGGGGCGGGGAGCTGTTTTTT CATSRSLREGGGGELFF
once TRBJ2-7 TRBV6-6 11 NA TGTGCCAGCAGTTACCAATACGAGCAGTACTTC CASSYQYEQYF
once TRBJ2-5 TRBV5-4 15 TRBD2 TGTGCCAGCAGCGCTAGCGGGGGAATCCAAGAGACCCAGTACTTC CASSASGGIQETQYF
once TRBJ1-5 TRBV6-1 14 TRBD1 TGTGCCAGCAGGGGGACAGCATCAAATCAGCCCCAGCATTTT CASRGTASNQPQHF
NA TRBJ1-1 TRBV19 13 NA TGTGCCAGTAGCCTTTTGGGGGCAGTCAAAGCTTTCTTT CASSLLGAVKAFF
once TRBJ2-3 TRBV6-5 12 TRBD1 TGTGCCAGCAGCAAAGGACAGGGGGCGCAGTATTTT CASSKGQGAQYF
few TRBJ2-7 TRBV11-2 16 TRBD1 TGTGCCAGCAGCTTAATAGAACAGGGGGCTATATACGAGCAGTACTTC CASSLIEQGAIYEQYF
NA TRBJ2-1 TRBV30 16 TRBD2 TGTGCCTGGAGCGGACTAGCGGGAGGCCGCTACAATGAGCAGTTCTTC CAWSGLAGGRYNEQFF
once TRBJ1-2 TRBV7-2 16 NA TGTGCCAGCAGCTTCTCCCAACAATCCGGGAGCTATGGCTACACCTTC CASSFSQQSGSYGYTF
NA TRBJ2-2 TRBV6-5 16 TRBD1 TGTGCCAGCAGTTACTCGACAGGGAGTGGCACCGGGGAGCTGTTTTTT CASSYSTGSGTGELFF
NA TRBJ2-7 TRBV7-8 17 TRBD2 TGTGCCAGCAGCTTAGTCGGAGCGGGGGGGTATTCCTACGAGCAGTACTTC CASSLVGAGGYSYEQYF
NA TRBJ2-7 TRBV29-1 20 TRBD2 TGCAGCGTTATGAACGTATCCCTTTCTAGCGGGGGGTTCGAAAAAGGCGAGCAGTACTTC CSVMNVSLSSGGFEKGEQYF
few TRBJ1-4 TRBV30 14 NA TGTGCCTGGAGGTCGGGAGGGGGGAGCGGGAAACTGTTTTTT CAWRSGGGSGKLFF
NA TRBJ1-4 TRBV10-3 15 TRBD1 TGTGCCATCAGTGACCCCGGGACAGGGGGTGAAAAACTGTTTTTT CAISDPGTGGEKLFF
NA TRBJ1-2 TRBV29-1 13 TRBD1 TGCAGCGCTTCCGGGACAGGTGGCGCCGGCTACACCTTC CSASGTGGAGYTF
NA TRBJ2-7 TRBV6-6 13 TRBD1 TGTGCTACCCTTTTGGCAGGGGGCTTCGAGCAGTACTTC CATLLAGGFEQYF
NA TRBJ2-7 TRBV6-5 14 TRBD1 TGTGCCAGCAGGCCCGGGACAGGATTCTACGAGCAGTACTTC CASRPGTGFYEQYF
few TRBJ2-1 TRBV6-5 13 NA TGTGCCAGCAGTTACTCGAGGTGGTATGGGCAGTTCTTC CASSYSRWYGQFF
NA TRBJ1-6 TRBV5-8 13 NA TGTGCCAGCGCGGACAGTTATAATTCACCCCTCCACTTT CASADSYNSPLHF
NA TRBJ1-1 TRBV5-1 13 TRBD1 TGCGCCAGCAGCTCAACAGGGGACACTGAAGCTTTCTTT CASSSTGDTEAFF
NA TRBJ1-2 TRBV6-1 16 NA TGTGCCAGCAGTGTATCAGTGGGGGCAGGTGATTATGGCTACACCTTC CASSVSVGAGDYGYTF
NA TRBJ1-1 TRBV6-5 12 NA TGTGCCAGCAGCCTTGGACAGTCGCGAACTTTCTTT CASSLGQSRTFF
NA TRBJ2-3 TRBV2 15 NA TGTGCCAGCAGCGCCGGGACTGTAAGTTCAGATACGCAGTATTTT CASSAGTVSSDTQYF
NA TRBJ2-7 TRBV7-6 14 TRBD1 TGTGCCAGCAGCTTACCGGGACAGATATACGAGCAGTACTTC CASSLPGQIYEQYF
once TRBJ2-7 TRBV7-2 16 NA TGTGCCAGCAGCTTAGCGGGGGGGCAAAGCTCCTACGAGCAGTACTTC CASSLAGGQSSYEQYF
NA TRBJ1-4 TRBV5-1 14 NA TGCGCCAGCAGCATGGCCTCCCGGGATGAAAAACTGTTTTTT CASSMASRDEKLFF
NA TRBJ1-4 TRBV19 16 NA TGTGCCAGTAGTAATCGGGGGTCCGCAACTAATGAAAAACTGTTTTTT CASSNRGSATNEKLFF
NA TRBJ1-2 TRBV14 13 NA TGTGCCAGCAGCCAAGCAGGACTCGGTGGCTACACCTTC CASSQAGLGGYTF
NA TRBJ2-7 TRBV6-1 11 TRBD2 TGTGCCACCATGGGACTAAGCGAGCAGTACTTC CATMGLSEQYF
NA TRBJ1-2 TRBV5-4 13 NA TGTGCCAGCAGCGGACCAGGGCGTAGCGGCTACACCTTC CASSGPGRSGYTF
NA TRBJ2-7 TRBV18 14 TRBD1 TGTGCCAGCTCACCGGGACAGCACAATGGGGAGCAGTACTTC CASSPGQHNGEQYF
NA TRBJ1-2 TRBV5-6 12 NA TGTGCCAGCAGCTTAGGGGCCGCCTGGGACACCTTC CASSLGAAWDTF
NA TRBJ1-2 TRBV5-6 13 NA TGTGCCAGCAGCTTGGGAACAGGGCCTGGCTACACCTTC CASSLGTGPGYTF
once TRBJ1-5 TRBV21-1 15 NA TGTGCCAGCAGCAAGCAGGACGAGGGTGGTCAGCCCCAGCATTTT CASSKQDEGGQPQHF
NA TRBJ2-7 TRBV4-1 15 TRBD2 TGCGCCAGCAGGGCAAGCCTAGCGGGGGGGTCCGAGCAGTACTTC CASRASLAGGSEQYF
few TRBJ2-7 TRBV5-5 15 TRBD1 TGTGCCAGCAGCCAAATGGGGACAGTCTGGGACGAGCAGTACTTC CASSQMGTVWDEQYF
NA TRBJ2-3 TRBV10-3 15 NA TGTGCCATCGCCGTTAGCGGAGCTACTACAGATACGCAGTATTTT CAIAVSGATTDTQYF
NA TRBJ2-3 TRBV19 14 NA TGTGCCAGTAGTATCTCTAGACGAACAGATACGCAGTATTTT CASSISRRTDTQYF
NA TRBJ2-6 TRBV30 12 NA TGTGCCACTGACAGGGGGGCCAACGTCCTGACTTTC CATDRGANVLTF